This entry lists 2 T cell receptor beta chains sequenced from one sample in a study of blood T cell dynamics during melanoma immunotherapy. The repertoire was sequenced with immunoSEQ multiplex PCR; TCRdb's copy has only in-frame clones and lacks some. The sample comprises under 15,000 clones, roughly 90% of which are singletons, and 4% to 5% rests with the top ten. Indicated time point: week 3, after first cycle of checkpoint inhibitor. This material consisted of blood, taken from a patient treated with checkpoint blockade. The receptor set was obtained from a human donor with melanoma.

The CDR3 DNA is TGTGCCAGCATTGATCGGGGGACAGGCGGGTATGAGCAGTTCTTC. Protein product: CASIDRGTGGYEQFF. The chain is built from TRBV7-8 and TRBJ2-1, with TRBD1 identical over 8 bases. This CDR3 has 15 residues. Trimming at V came to 7 bases and at J to 8 bases, leaving 13 bases not matched to a gene. Germline assignment: CDR1 SGHVS and CDR2 FQNEAQ.

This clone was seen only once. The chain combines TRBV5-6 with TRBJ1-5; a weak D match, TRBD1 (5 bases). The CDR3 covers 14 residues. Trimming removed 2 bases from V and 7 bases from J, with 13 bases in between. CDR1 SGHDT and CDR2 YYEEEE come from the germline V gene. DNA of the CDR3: TGTGCCAGCAGCTTTGGCAGGAGGGGACAGCCCCAGCATTTT. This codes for CASSFGRRGQPQHF.